The 12 T cell receptor beta chains in this list originate from one sample, sequenced in a study of T cell responses to AZD1222 COVID-19 vaccine. TCRdb's copy holds only in-frame clones and misses some; the assay was immunoSEQ multiplex PCR. This table holds some 190,000 clones, 85% to 95% found once. The sample here was peripheral blood, taken on day 0 of AZD1222 vaccination. Every receptor here comes from an adult in good health.

The chain combines TRBV15 with TRBJ2-3, with D perhaps TRBD1 or TRBD2 (5 bases each). CDR3 length: 15 amino acids. Trimming removed 3 bases from V and 8 bases from J, with 18 bases in between. The germline V gene has CDR1 LNHNV and CDR2 YYDKDF (reference sequence). The CDR3 nucleotides read TGTGCCACCAGCAGGGACAATTTGGGTGCGGGTACGCAGTATTTT. This gives the protein CATSRDNLGAGTQYF.

In this sample, this clone turned up once. The gene calls are TRBV2 and TRBJ2-2; TRBD2 matches at 9 bases. V lost 8 bases to trimming and J lost 0 bases; unmatched junction nucleotides: 4. Germline V gives CDR1 SNHLY, CDR2 FYNNEI. The CDR3 extends over 15 amino acids. The CDR3 nucleotides are TGTGCCAGCGATGAGCGGGGGGCGAACACCGGGGAGCTGTTTTTT. Encoded protein: CASDERGANTGELFF.

The chain joins TRBV9 to TRBJ2-2; maybe TRBD1 (5 bases). This CDR3 is built from 12 residues. CDR1 SGDLS and CDR2 YYNGEE come from the germline V gene. V dropped 7 bases and J dropped 5 bases, with 9 bases sitting between them. CDR3 nucleotide sequence: TGTGCCAGCTCGAAGGGGACCGGGGAGCTGTTTTTT. Translating gives CASSKGTGELFF.

DNA of the CDR3: TGCAGTGCTACAAGGCGAGGGGAGCTGTTTTTT. The encoded protein is CSATRRGELFF. The chain is built from TRBV20-1 and TRBJ2-2, with D unclear. The CDR3 has 11 residues. Deletions cut 4 bases from V and 8 bases from J, with 8 bases between. Germline CDR1 is DFQATT and CDR2 is SNEGSKA (reference sequence).

The table lists this clone with a few counts. This chain connects TRBV19 to TRBJ2-5; tentatively, D is TRBD1 or TRBD2 (6 bases each). CDR1 is LNHDA, CDR2 SQIVND, per germline (reference sequence). The CDR3 is 16 amino acids. The germline V and J ends were trimmed by 7 bases and 4 bases, with 22 bases remaining between them. The CDR3 DNA sequence: TGTGCCAGTACCCCTCTGGGGGGCGGGTCTTCAGAGACCCAGTACTTC. This translates into CASTPLGGGSSETQYF.

The V gene is TRBV12-3 or TRBV12-4, the J gene TRBJ2-3, with no clear D. There are 13 residues in the CDR3. Deletions cut 6 bases from V and 2 bases from J, with 9 bases between. The CDR3 protein is CASSQRYTDTQYF. For the CDR3, the DNA is TGTGCCAGCAGCCAGAGGTACACAGATACGCAGTATTTT.

The chain has TRBV7-9 and TRBJ1-5, with no clear D. The CDR3 spans 12 residues. CDR1 is SEHNR, CDR2 FQNEAQ, per germline (reference sequence). V shed 5 bases and J shed 7 bases, with 9 bases lying between them. Here the CDR3 DNA reads TGTGCCAGCAGCGACGGAGGACAGCCCCAGCATTTT. Translation: CASSDGGQPQHF.

This chain uses TRBV6-5 with TRBJ1-1, with D hard to call. The CDR3 extends over 11 amino acids. Germline CDR1 MNHEY, CDR2 SVGAGI. The V end lost 7 bases, the J end lost 1 base, and 4 bases lay between the germline ends. The CDR3 protein is CASIANTEAFF. In DNA, the CDR3 is TGTGCCAGCATCGCGAACACTGAAGCTTTCTTT.

The chain uses TRBV7-9 and TRBJ1-1, with 8 bases matching TRBD1. Germline-derived CDR1 and CDR2 are SEHNR and FQNEAQ (reference sequence). The CDR3 runs 14 residues. J gave up 0 bases and V 7 bases, and 4 bases lay outside the gene matches. The CDR3 here is CASTGDRLNTEAFF. The CDR3 bases are TGTGCCAGCACCGGGGACAGGCTGAACACTGAAGCTTTCTTT.

The chain couples TRBV29-1 to TRBJ1-1; D remains unclear. Germline V lookup: CDR1 SQVTM, CDR2 ANQGSEA. The CDR3 covers 9 residues. CDR3 coding DNA: TGCACGAGTTCCCCCCGAGCTTTCTTT. It specifies CTSSPRAFF.

V usage is TRBV7-3 and J usage is TRBJ1-4; 10 bases are shared with TRBD1. V dropped 5 bases and J dropped 8; count of bases not matched to a gene: 2. The CDR3 covers 13 residues. Germline CDR1 reads SGHTA; CDR2 reads FQGTGA. The CDR3 loop reads CASSKDRGEKLFF. The CDR3 DNA reads as TGTGCCAGCAGCAAGGACAGGGGGGAAAAACTGTTTTTT.

The V call is TRBV5-1, the J call TRBJ2-3, with a tentative D call TRBD2 (6 bases). CDR1 and CDR2 from the germline V gene are SGHRS and YFSETQ. The V gene lost 3 bases and the J gene lost 0 bases, with 11 bases spanning the gap. This CDR3 comprises 15 residues. The CDR3 here is CASSWTGVSTDTQYF. DNA of the CDR3: TGCGCCAGCAGCTGGACGGGGGTTAGCACAGATACGCAGTATTTT.